This T cell receptor beta chain stems from a study of blood T cell repertoires in COVID-19. Study summary: Specimens from acute and convalescent COVID-19 originated in the United States, Italy and Spain. Sample material is recorded as cDNA or gDNA derived from T cells, B-cell-depleted T cells, or PBMCs.

CDR1 is SGHNT and CDR2 is YYREEE in the germline V gene (reference sequence). V was clipped by 2 bases and J by 0 bases, with 11 bases between them. The CDR3 extends over 15 amino acids. The repertoire was sequenced with immunoSEQ multiplex PCR; TCRdb's copy has only in-frame clones and lacks some. The data hold 300,000 to 400,000 clones, with around 88% observed a single time. This TCR derives from an older woman with COVID-19, enrolled during active disease. The chain combines TRBV5-4 with TRBJ2-5; D is unresolved. The sequenced sample consisted of peripheral blood. For the CDR3, the DNA is TGTGCCAGCAGCTTCTCTGCGCCTTACCAAGAGACCCAGTACTTC. Its translation is CASSFSAPYQETQYF. Complete variable domain (other parts from reference TRBV5-4 and TRBJ2-5): ETGVTQSPTHLIKTRGQQVTLRCSSQSGHNTVSWYQQALGQGPQFIFQYYREEENGRGNFPPRFSGLQFPNYSSELNVNALELDDSALYLCASSFSAPYQETQYFGPGTRLLVL.